The present T cell receptor (beta chain) was sequenced within a study of control samples from healthy donors and cancer patients. The method was immunoSEQ multiplex PCR; TCRdb's version includes in-frame clones alone and lacks a portion of them. The sample comprises tens of thousands of clones, 91% of which are singletons, and 17% rests with the top ten. Trimming removed 0 bases from V and 10 bases from J, with 16 bases in between. Germline assignment: CDR1 MGHRA and CDR2 YSYEKL. The CDR3 is 14 amino acids. This receptor was taken from a man between 50 and 59 years old in good health. The chain links TRBV4-1 to TRBJ2-7; the D gene could be TRBD1 or TRBD2 (5 bases each). Sequencing input: blood. The DNA for the CDR3 is TGCGCCAGCAGCCAAGACGGCGGACTCTGGGGCCAGTACTTC. This codes for CASSQDGGLWGQYF.